The 26 T cell receptor beta chains below were found in one sample sequenced in a study of response to subunit inactivated influenza vaccine. One entry per CDR3 protein results from TCRdb running MiXCR on the RT-PCR reads. This table has 500,000 or so distinct CDR3 sequences, roughly 11% appearing once. Source: PBMCs from blood, taken around seven weeks after vaccination. The receptors were gathered from a middle-aged man who received an inactivated influenza vaccine.

This clonotype was detected only a few times. The chain's CDR3 is CASSPAQEPTTEYF. DNA of the CDR3: TGTGCCAGCAGCCCAGCACAGGAGCCTACGACGGAGTACTTC. V is TRBV6-1 and J is TRBJ2-7, with D possibly being TRBD1 (5 bases). The CDR3 is 14 residues long. V was pared by 6 bases and J by 11 bases, with 23 bases between. Germline loops: CDR1 MNHNS, CDR2 SASEGT.

This clonotype turned up a few times. The J gene is TRBJ1-2, the V gene TRBV29-1; D is uncertain. This CDR3 comprises 13 residues. Trimming took off 7 bases at V and 0 bases at J, with 12 bases between the two ends. CDR1 is SQVTM, CDR2 ANQGSEA, per germline. CDR3 region: CSAAQRANYGYTF. The CDR3 DNA reads as TGCAGCGCAGCACAGAGAGCTAACTATGGCTACACCTTC. Full variable domain (missing parts from reference TRBV29-1 and TRBJ1-2): SAVISQKPSRDICQRGTSLTIQCQVDSQVTMMFWYRQQPGQSLTLIATANQGSEATYESGFVIDKFPISRPNLTFSTLTVSNMSPEDSSIYLCSAAQRANYGYTFGSGTRLTVV.

There are many counts of this clonotype. The chain couples TRBV9 to TRBJ2-1; D is unclear. CDR1 is SGDLS, CDR2 YYNGEE, per germline. V lost 0 bases, J lost 2 bases, and 3 bases lay in between. This CDR3 region has 13 residues. This CDR3 is CASSVVPYNEQFF. The CDR3 nucleotides are TGTGCCAGCAGCGTAGTGCCCTACAATGAGCAGTTCTTC.

This clonotype was seen more than once but under ten times. Here the CDR3 DNA reads TGTGCCATCAGTGTAATAGGGAGGGAAGCTTTCTTT. Protein sequence: CAISVIGREAFF. J is TRBJ1-1 and V is TRBV10-3; D remains ambiguous. CDR3 length: 12 residues. Germline values: CDR1 ENHRY, CDR2 SYGVKD. The V gene lost 4 bases and the J gene lost 8 bases, with 11 bases spanning the gap.

This clonotype has a handful of counts. The rearrangement joins TRBV12-3 or TRBV12-4 to TRBJ2-7; 10 bases agree with TRBD2. The ends lost 7 bases at V and 5 bases at J; junction bases unmatched: 8. The CDR3 spans 14 residues. CDR3 residues: CASTRGLAGDEQYF. The CDR3 DNA is TGTGCCAGCACCCGGGGGCTAGCGGGGGACGAGCAGTACTTC.

This clonotype was counted between two and nine times. The chain couples TRBV6-2 or TRBV6-3 to TRBJ2-2; maybe TRBD1 (6 bases). Trimming removed 5 bases at V and 0 bases at J, with 13 bases between. Germline CDR1 reads MNHEY; CDR2 reads SVGEGT. CDR3 size: 16 residues. The CDR3 spells CASSRDRFANTGELFF. The CDR3, as DNA: TGTGCCAGCAGTCGAGACAGGTTTGCGAACACCGGGGAGCTGTTTTTT.

The DNA for the CDR3 is TGTGCCAGCAGCGGACTAGCGGGTATGGTTGAGCAGTTCTTC. This codes for CASSGLAGMVEQFF. V and J are TRBV6-1 and TRBJ2-1, with TRBD2 matching over 11 bases. The J segment lost 9 bases and the V segment lost 6 bases, leaving 7 bases of the junction unmatched. CDR1 and CDR2 from the germline V gene are MNHNS and SASEGT. The CDR3 is 14 amino acids.

The table lists this clonotype with a few counts. The V call is TRBV29-1, the J call TRBJ2-6; D uncertain. V lost 0 bases, J lost 0 bases, and 15 bases lay in between. The CDR3 loop spans 18 amino acids. The V gene's germline CDR1 is SQVTM and CDR2 ANQGSEA. For the CDR3, the DNA is TGCAGCGTTGAAGATGCGAAAGGTGCTTTCTCTGGGGCCAACGTCCTGACTTTC. Translating it yields CSVEDAKGAFSGANVLTF.

This clonotype was detected only a few times. CDR3: CSVLRNSGQFF. The DNA for the CDR3 is TGCAGCGTTCTCCGTAACTCCGGGCAGTTCTTC. The chain carries TRBV29-1 and TRBJ2-1, with D unresolved. The length of the CDR3 is 11 residues. Trimming shortened V by 5 bases and J by 12 bases, and 14 bases separated the two germline ends. Germline CDR1 is SQVTM and CDR2 is ANQGSEA.

This clonotype was observed a few times. This chain links TRBV6-5 with TRBJ2-1; 10 bases match TRBD2. The CDR3 consists of 18 residues. Germline V lookup: CDR1 MNHEY, CDR2 SVGAGI. The V segment lost 1 base and the J segment 1 base; nucleotides outside the gene matches: 7. DNA for the CDR3: TGTGCCAGCAGTTACTTAGGGCTAGCGGGAGAATCCTACAATGAGCAGTTCTTC. Protein product: CASSYLGLAGESYNEQFF.

CDR3 DNA: TGTGCCAGCAGCTTAGTTGGGACTAGCAGCACAGATACGCAGTATTTT. Its protein is CASSLVGTSSTDTQYF. The genes are TRBV7-2 and TRBJ2-3; 9 positions match TRBD2. The CDR3 has 16 amino acids. Germline loops: CDR1 SGHTA, CDR2 FQGNSA. Germline trimming cut 1 base from V and 0 bases from J; bases unmatched to any gene: 2.

This clonotype was detected many times. The genes are TRBV6-5 and TRBJ2-3; the D is unclear. Germline CDR1 is MNHEY and CDR2 is SVGAGI. The CDR3 sequence is 13 residues long. V lost 2 bases and J lost 3, with 6 bases in between. The CDR3 coding sequence is TGTGCCAGCAGTTACCTGGGTACAGATACGCAGTATTTT. Amino acids: CASSYLGTDTQYF.

The chain combines TRBV10-3 with TRBJ2-3; D is perhaps TRBD2 (6 bases). Trimming shortened V by 2 bases and J by 7 bases, and 13 bases separated the two germline ends. This CDR3 is 14 amino acids long. Germline V gene data show CDR1 as ENHRY and CDR2 as SYGVKD. The CDR3 nucleotides read TGTGCCATCAGTGAGCCGGACTATCAATATACGCAGTATTTT. Translation gives CAISEPDYQYTQYF.

This chain joins TRBV19 and TRBJ2-1; D not certain. V was clipped by 7 bases and J by 0 bases, with 13 bases between them. The CDR3 spans 15 residues. The germline CDR1 and CDR2 sequences are LNHDA and SQIVND (reference sequence). The CDR3 loop is CASTNTISSYNEQFF. The CDR3 nucleotides are TGTGCCAGTACCAATACTATAAGCTCCTACAATGAGCAGTTCTTC.

The CDR3 coding sequence is TGCGCCAGCAGCCAAGAATGGCAGACTGAAGCTTTCTTT. Translation gives CASSQEWQTEAFF. V usage is TRBV4-1 and J usage is TRBJ1-1, with D unresolved. Germline V gene lookup returns CDR1 MGHRA and CDR2 YSYEKL. Trimming removed 0 bases from V and 5 bases from J, with 7 bases in between. CDR3 size: 13 residues.

V gene TRBV24-1 combines with J gene TRBJ2-3; tentatively, D is TRBD1 (6 bases). The CDR3 runs to 13 residues. Trimming took 5 bases from V and 9 from J, leaving 14 bases between them. Germline CDR1 is KGHDR and CDR2 is SFDVKD. The CDR3 reads CATSGLTGMTQYF. CDR3 nucleotides: TGTGCCACCAGTGGCCTAACAGGGATGACGCAGTATTTT.

In the case of this clonotype: A much larger clone differs from this one at a single base, so this may be a read error. This chain connects TRBV10-2 to TRBJ2-3; 7 bases match TRBD1. V shed 6 bases and J 4 bases; nucleotides not matched to a gene: 10. The germline V gene encodes CDR1 WSHSY and CDR2 SAAADI. The CDR3 runs 15 residues. This CDR3 reads CASSVGRGSSDTQYF. CDR3 DNA: TGCGCCAGCAGCGTCGGCAGGGGGAGCTCAGATACGCAGTATTTT.

This clonotype has just a few counts. The rearrangement uses TRBV11-2 and TRBJ2-7, with D perhaps TRBD2 (6 bases). Between the trimmed V and J ends, which lost 4 bases and 2 bases, there was a span of 18 bases. Germline V gene sequence: CDR1 SGHAT, CDR2 FQNNGV. CDR3 length: 16 residues. The CDR3 region has the DNA TGTGCCAGCAGCTCCCCGACTAGGAGGTCCCCCTACGAGCAGTACTTC. This sequence encodes CASSSPTRRSPYEQYF.

In its sample, this clonotype was seen a few times. The chain combines TRBV4-2 with TRBJ2-5; maybe TRBD2 (5 bases). Germline V gives CDR1 LGHNA, CDR2 YNFKEQ. CDR3 length equals 16 residues. V gave up 2 bases and J gave up 5 bases, with 18 bases separating them. The CDR3 DNA reads as TGTGCCAGCAGCCAAAATGCGAGGGCGGAGTGGGAGACCCAGTACTTC. Protein: CASSQNARAEWETQYF.

Ten or more counts support this clonotype. J is TRBJ2-1 and V is TRBV4-3; D gene unclear. The germline V gene has CDR1 LGHNA and CDR2 YSLEER. The V gene lost 3 bases and the J gene lost 4 bases, with 7 bases spanning the gap. The CDR3 is 13 residues long. In nucleotides, the CDR3 is TGCGCCAGCAGCCATGCGGAATACAATGAGCAGTTCTTC. It translates to CASSHAEYNEQFF.

At least ten counts were recorded for this clonotype. V and J are TRBV20-1 and TRBJ2-3; 10 nucleotides match TRBD2. CDR3 size: 14 residues. V trimming: 5 bases; J trimming: 1 base; junction bases outside the gene matches: 3. Germline V lookup: CDR1 DFQATT, CDR2 SNEGSKA (reference sequence). CDR3 DNA sequence: TGCAGTGCTTGGACTAGCGGACGCACAGATACGCAGTATTTT. Residues: CSAWTSGRTDTQYF.

This clonotype was detected ten times or more. The genes are TRBV5-1 and TRBJ2-2; no clear D gene. CDR3 size: 15 residues. V was shortened by 0 bases and J by 0 bases, with 6 bases between the two germline ends. Germline values: CDR1 SGHRS, CDR2 YFSETQ. The CDR3 here is CASSLGRSNTGELFF. CDR3 bases: TGCGCCAGCAGCTTGGGCAGATCGAACACCGGGGAGCTGTTTTTT.

This clonotype was counted only a few times. The chain combines TRBV20-1 with TRBJ1-5; D is ambiguous. The CDR3 consists of 15 residues. Germline loops: CDR1 DFQATT, CDR2 SNEGSKA (reference sequence). The V end lost 6 bases, the J end lost 0 bases, and 15 bases lay between the germline ends. CDR3 DNA sequence: TGCAGTGCCGTTGCAAACAGTCATAGCAATCAGCCCCAGCATTTT. This codes for CSAVANSHSNQPQHF.

V gene TRBV9 combines with J gene TRBJ2-7; D gene unclear. The CDR3 extends over 14 amino acids. Germline V gene sequence: CDR1 SGDLS, CDR2 YYNGEE. V was clipped by 4 bases and J by 3 bases, with 14 bases between them. CDR3 in DNA: TGTGCCAGCAGCCCAAGTCCGGTGGTCTACGAGCAGTACTTC. As protein: CASSPSPVVYEQYF.

In its sample, this clonotype was seen many times. The chain links TRBV7-2 to TRBJ1-3, with no clear D. The CDR3 sequence is 16 residues long. Trimming took off 4 bases at V and 0 bases at J, with 13 bases between the two ends. Per the germline V gene, CDR1 is SGHTA and CDR2 is FQGNSA. The DNA for the CDR3 is TGTGCCAGCAGCTCGACCGGGTCCCACTCTGGAAACACCATATATTTT. Amino acid sequence: CASSSTGSHSGNTIYF.

The genes are TRBV11-2 and TRBJ1-6; D is perhaps TRBD1 (6 bases). Looked up from germline, CDR1 is SGHAT and CDR2 is FQNNGV. Deletions cut 5 bases from V and 10 bases from J, with 21 bases between. This CDR3 contains 16 residues. The chain's CDR3 is CASSPSKQGLKSPLHF. The CDR3, as DNA: TGTGCCAGCAGCCCCTCTAAACAGGGCTTAAAATCACCCCTCCACTTT.